The entry below describes one T cell receptor (beta chain). This sample was taken from a study of blood T cell repertoires in COVID-19. Study at large: PBMCs, B-cell-depleted T cells, or T cells were the source of the cDNA or gDNA that made up the material.

There are 17 residues in the CDR3. Germline V gene data show CDR1 as SGHAT and CDR2 as FQNNGV. V shed 1 base and J 3 bases; nucleotides not matched to a gene: 10. Sequencing used immunoSEQ multiplex PCR; TCRdb keeps in-frame clones, though not all of them. Of 55,000 to 75,000 clones listed, about 81% were seen once; the top ten hold around 16%. The chain has TRBV11-2 and TRBJ2-3; 7 bases align to TRBD2. The sample taken for sequencing was peripheral blood. The receptor was isolated from a man aged 80 or over with acute or convalescent COVID-19. The DNA of the CDR3 is TGTGCCAGCAGCTTAGGGGTCGGGGCGGGGGTTACAGATACGCAGTATTTT. Translating it yields CASSLGVGAGVTDTQYF.